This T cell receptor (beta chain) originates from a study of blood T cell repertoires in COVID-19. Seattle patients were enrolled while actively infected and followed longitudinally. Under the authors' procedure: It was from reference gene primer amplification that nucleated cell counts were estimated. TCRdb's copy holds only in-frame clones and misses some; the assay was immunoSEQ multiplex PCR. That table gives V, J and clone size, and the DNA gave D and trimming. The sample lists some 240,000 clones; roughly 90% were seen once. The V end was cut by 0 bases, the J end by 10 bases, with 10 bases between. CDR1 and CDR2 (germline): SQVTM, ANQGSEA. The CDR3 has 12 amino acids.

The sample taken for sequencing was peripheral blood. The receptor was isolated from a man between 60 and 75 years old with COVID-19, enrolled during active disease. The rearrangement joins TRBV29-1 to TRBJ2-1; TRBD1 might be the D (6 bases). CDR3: CSVEEGAREQFF. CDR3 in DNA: TGCAGCGTTGAAGAGGGGGCTCGGGAGCAGTTCTTC.